This entry concerns a single T cell receptor beta chain. Its antigen remains undetermined. Per-base quality was not reported, and no clone a single base away is much larger than it. This specimen belongs to a study of PD-L1 blockade in urothelial cancer (dated by TCRdb to about 2017). Regarding the research as a whole: Therapy was started in the mid-2010s for all patients, and atezolizumab 1,200 mg was administered intravenously every 3 weeks. Patients had an ECOG performance status of 0 or 1 and had received between 0 and 3 prior chemotherapy regimens. A median of 141,255 T cells and some 82,000 unique TCRs was obtained from blood samples, and a median clonality of roughly 0.08 was observed. Just over 28 patients had pretreatment blood TCR-seq, some 24 had at least one posttreatment blood collection, and some 24 had tumor TCR-seq. Blood samples were analyzed 3 weeks after the start of treatment (second dose) and 6 weeks after the start of treatment. In the same patients, whole exome sequencing and RNA sequencing of pretreatment tumors were performed in addition to TCR sequencing. Pretreatment tumor samples, along with matched peripheral blood collected serially before and after atezolizumab treatment, underwent TCR sequencing. Progression-free survival longer than 6 months counted as durable clinical benefit, and TCR features were additionally tested against both progression-free and overall survival. An exploratory multi-omic analysis was conducted of the somatic, immune and clinical correlates of response to PD-L1 blockade with atezolizumab in urothelial cancer. Durable clinical benefit was achieved by nine patients but not by the remaining 20. About 90% of the roughly 29 patients were identified as males with urothelial cancer of bladder origin, and a prior smoking history was reported by 18 of 29 patients. Study-wide findings and limitations: Because the sample size was small (n ≈ 31) and many of the analyses were exploratory, the results are meant to be hypothesis-generating. Improved progression-free and overall survival was associated with having pretreatment peripheral blood TCR clonality below the median. Patients with durable benefit showed greater expansion of tumor-associated TCR clones in peripheral blood 3 weeks after starting treatment (n of about 21, p = 0.022).

The cohort included some 30 patients with locally advanced or metastatic urothelial carcinoma who were treated at Memorial Sloan Kettering on a trial protocol. Peripheral blood mononuclear cells were collected pretreatment and during treatment, at between 1 and 8 total time points per patient. The Qiagen DNeasy Blood extraction kit was used to purify genomic DNA from total PBMCs and tumor samples. PBMCs were collected pretreatment and during treatment, and were isolated and stored as previously described. CDR1 SGHDN and CDR2 FVKESK were looked up in the germline V gene. V loses 5 bases, J loses 3 bases, and the germline ends lie 5 bases apart. Spanning cysteine to phenylalanine, the CDR3 consists of 11 amino acids. Solely the CDR3 DNA is kept, with 33 bases framed from the first base. Synthetic TCR analog templates were spiked into each PCR to estimate absolute template abundance from read counts. The immunoSEQ assay was used to amplify TCRbeta CDR3 regions from genomic DNA with bias-controlled V and J gene primers. Rearranged TCRbeta segments were sequenced at approximately 20X coverage. In the source study's methods: Clustering was used to correct sequencing errors, and CDR3s were annotated against IMGT to assign V, D and J genes. Downstream analyses used only productive TCRbeta rearrangements, leaving out any out-of-frame or stop-codon sequences. To compute clonality, Shannon entropy was normalized by the log of the number of unique productive sequences and then subtracted from one. Fisher's exact test with Benjamini-Hochberg correction, using a cutoff of adjusted p below 0.01, was how clones that differed between time points or between blood and tumor were identified. TCRdb took this table from immuneACCESS and kept in-frame rearrangements with V and J called. Such tables lack part of the clones; where checked against another copy, unresolved V genes explain under half of the gap, and the rest is unexplained. The DNA was the basis for D and trimming; V, J and clone size are from that table. Within this sample are some 41,000 clones, with 85% to 90% of them counted one time only. The ten largest account for roughly 13% of the sample.

The source material was PBMCs, sampled around atezolizumab (anti-PD-L1) treatment. The chain employs TRBV14 and TRBJ2-7, with no reliable assignment of the D segment. The sequence came from a woman aged 60-70 years with urothelial cancer. The DNA sequence is TGTGCCAGCAGCGCAGTCTACGAGCAGTACTTC. It codes for CASSAVYEQYF.